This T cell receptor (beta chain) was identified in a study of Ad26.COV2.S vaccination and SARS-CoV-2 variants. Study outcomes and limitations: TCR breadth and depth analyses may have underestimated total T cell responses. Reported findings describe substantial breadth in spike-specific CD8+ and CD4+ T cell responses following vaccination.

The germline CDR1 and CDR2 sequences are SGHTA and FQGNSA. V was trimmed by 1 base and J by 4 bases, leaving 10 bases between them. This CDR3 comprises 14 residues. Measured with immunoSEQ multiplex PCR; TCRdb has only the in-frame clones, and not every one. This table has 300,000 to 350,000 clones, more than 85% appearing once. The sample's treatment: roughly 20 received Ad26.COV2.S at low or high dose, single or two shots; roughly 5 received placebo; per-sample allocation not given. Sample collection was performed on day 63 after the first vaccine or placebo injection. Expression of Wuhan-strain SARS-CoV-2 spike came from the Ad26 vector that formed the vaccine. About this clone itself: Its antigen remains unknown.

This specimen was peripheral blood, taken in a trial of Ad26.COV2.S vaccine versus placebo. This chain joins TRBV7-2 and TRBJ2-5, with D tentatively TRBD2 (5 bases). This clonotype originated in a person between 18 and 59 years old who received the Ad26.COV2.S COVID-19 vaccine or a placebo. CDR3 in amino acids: CASSLDYGVETQYF. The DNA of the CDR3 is TGTGCCAGCAGCTTAGATTACGGGGTAGAGACCCAGTACTTC. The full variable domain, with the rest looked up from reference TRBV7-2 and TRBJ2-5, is GAGVSQSPSNKVTEKGKDVELRCDPISGHTALYWYRQSLGQGLEFLIYFQGNSAPDKSGLPSDRFSAERTGGSVSTLTIQRTQQEDSAVYLCASSLDYGVETQYFGPGTRLLVL.